This T cell receptor (delta chain) originates from a study of γδ T cells in repeated Plasmodium falciparum infection. TCRdb re-analyzed the multiplex PCR reads via CATT. There are approximately 53,000 delta-chain clones in the sample; approximately 1.5% occur only once, and approximately 15% lies in the top ten. In germline, CDR1 is GEAIGNYY, CDR2 EKD. There are 19 residues in the CDR3. Vgamma9/Vdelta2+ and Vdelta2-negative gammadelta T cells were flow-sorted from PBMC for bulk sequencing. This clone was counted ten times or more. The protein that TCRdb holds for this DNA derives from a much larger clone and differs from the translated DNA at residue 15, which likely indicates a read error; the protein shown here is translated from the DNA.

This sequence originates from a pool of human donors (malaria-infected and uninfected, not separated). The sample taken for sequencing was gamma-delta T cells from blood. The chain uses TRDV2 and TRDJ1, with no clear D. No J gene is reported in TCRdb; it was inferred here by comparing the DNA with germline. CDR3 sequence reads: CACDTVQKRKEENTAKLIF. The CDR3 nucleotides are TGTGCCTGTGACACGGTACAAAAACGTAAGGAAGAAAACACCGCTAAACTCATCTTT.